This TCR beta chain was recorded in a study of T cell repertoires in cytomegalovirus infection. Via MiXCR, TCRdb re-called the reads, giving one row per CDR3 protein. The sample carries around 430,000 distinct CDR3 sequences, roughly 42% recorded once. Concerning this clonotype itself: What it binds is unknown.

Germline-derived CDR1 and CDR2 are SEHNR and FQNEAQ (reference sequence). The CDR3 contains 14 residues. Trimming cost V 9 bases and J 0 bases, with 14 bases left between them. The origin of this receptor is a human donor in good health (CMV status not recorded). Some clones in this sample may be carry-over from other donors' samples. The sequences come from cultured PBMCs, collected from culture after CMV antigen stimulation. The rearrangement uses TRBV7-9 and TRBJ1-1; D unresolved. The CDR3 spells CASASRRMNTEAFF. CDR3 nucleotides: TGTGCCAGTGCGTCGAGGAGGATGAACACTGAAGCTTTCTTT.